The 17 T cell receptor beta chains below come from one sample, sequenced in a study of Graves' ophthalmopathy and Graves' hyperthyroidism. RNA transcripts were the source from which TCR beta CDR3 regions were amplified. First-round RT-PCR employed HTBI primers, with a second-round multiplex PCR after it. TCRdb ran MiXCR on the multiplex PCR reads and lists one entry per CDR3 protein. The table records 400,000 or so distinct CDR3 sequences, approximately 15% of them present only once. The material sequenced was peripheral blood. These receptors all come from a woman under 30 with stable Graves' hyperthyroidism.

The chain couples TRBV6-2 or TRBV6-3 to TRBJ1-3, with D possibly TRBD1 on 5 matching bases. The germline gives CDR1 MNHEY, CDR2 SVGEGT. V lost 7 bases and J 0 bases, leaving 10 bases between the germline ends. The CDR3 loop spans 14 amino acids. The CDR3 DNA reads as TGTGCCAGCAATCGACAGTTCTCTGGAAACACCATATATTTT. Protein product: CASNRQFSGNTIYF.

The table lists this clonotype with a few counts. V is TRBV7-2 and J is TRBJ2-7, with 12 bases lining up with TRBD2. This CDR3 has 15 amino acids. Germline V CDR1 and CDR2: SGHTA, FQGNSA. V gave up 5 bases and J gave up 3 bases; unmatched junction bases: 5. CDR3 nucleotide sequence: TGTGCCAGCAGCCAACTAGCGGGAGGACGCTACGAGCAGTACTTC. Protein: CASSQLAGGRYEQYF.

This clonotype was counted at least ten times. This CDR3 reads CASSLGENQPQHF. In nucleotides, the CDR3 is TGTGCCAGCAGTTTAGGGGAGAATCAGCCCCAGCATTTT. The chain couples TRBV12-3 or TRBV12-4 to TRBJ1-5; D ambiguous. The CDR3 consists of 13 residues. Trimming cost V 1 base and J 4 bases, with 5 bases left between them.

This clonotype showed up many times. The chain has TRBV19 and TRBJ1-6; a weak D match, TRBD1 (5 bases). The CDR3 loop spans 15 amino acids. Trimming stripped 6 bases from V and 8 bases from J, with 17 bases between. From germline, CDR1 is LNHDA and CDR2 SQIVND (reference sequence). CDR3 in DNA: TGTGCCAGTAGGCCCAGGGAATTGGCCTATTCACCCCTCCACTTT. Its protein product is CASRPRELAYSPLHF.

The table lists this clonotype with a few counts. V gene TRBV6-5 combines with J gene TRBJ2-4; TRBD1 matches at 9 bases. There are 15 residues in the CDR3. CDR1 is MNHEY, CDR2 SVGAGI, per germline. The J segment lost 0 bases and the V segment lost 5 bases, leaving 2 bases of the junction unmatched. DNA for the CDR3: TGTGCCAGCAGTCACAGGGGGCAAGCCAAAAACATTCAGTACTTC. This encodes CASSHRGQAKNIQYF.

This clonotype was seen many times. The chain joins TRBV20-1 to TRBJ2-7; D is unclear. The germline gives CDR1 DFQATT, CDR2 SNEGSKA (reference sequence). CDR3 length equals 12 residues. The ends were cut back, 0 bases at V and 2 bases at J, with 5 bases in the middle. CDR3 residues: CSARDSAYEQYF. CDR3 in DNA: TGCAGTGCTAGAGACAGCGCCTACGAGCAGTACTTC.

The sample holds many counts of this clonotype. This chain links TRBV7-3 with TRBJ1-1, with a weak D call TRBD1 (5 bases). CDR1 is SGHTA, CDR2 FQGTGA, per germline. Trimming cost V 5 bases and J 8 bases, with 15 bases left between them. The CDR3 contains 13 residues. CDR3 loop: CASSGMGVGEAFF. The CDR3 DNA sequence: TGTGCCAGCAGCGGAATGGGGGTTGGCGAAGCTTTCTTT.

This clonotype was recorded at least ten times. The CDR3 DNA follows: TGTGCCAGTAGCGATCAAGGGGGCGGTGAAGCTTTCTTT. Translation: CASSDQGGGEAFF. V and J are TRBV19 and TRBJ1-1; 7 bases line up with TRBD1. The J segment lost 7 bases and the V segment lost 6 bases, leaving 8 bases of the junction unmatched. This CDR3 region has 13 residues. Germline V gene lookup returns CDR1 LNHDA and CDR2 SQIVND (reference sequence). Based on the CDR3 plus reference TRBV19 and TRBJ1-1, the full variable domain is DGGITQSPKYLFRKEGQNVTLSCEQNLNHDAMYWYRQDPGQGLRLIYYSQIVNDFQKGDIAEGYSVSREKKESFPLTVTSAQKNPTAFYLCASSDQGGGEAFFGQGTRLTVV.

The chain employs TRBV28 and TRBJ1-2; D gene unclear. V lost 5 bases, J lost 8 bases, and 9 bases lay in between. Germline V gives CDR1 MDHEN, CDR2 SYDVKM. This CDR3 contains 11 residues. CDR3 bases: TGTGCCAGCAGTCCCGCATTAGGCTACACCTTC. Encoded protein: CASSPALGYTF.

This chain uses TRBV27 with TRBJ1-5, with D possibly matching TRBD1 (6 bases). Germline values: CDR1 MNHEY, CDR2 SMNVEV (reference sequence). Trimming removed 8 bases at V and 2 bases at J, with 16 bases between. The CDR3 runs to 15 residues. Written as DNA, the CDR3 is TGTGCCAGCCGTAAAAAGGGGGTGGGCAATCAGCCCCAGCATTTT. This codes for CASRKKGVGNQPQHF.

This clonotype was observed at least ten times. The CDR3 DNA reads as TGTGCCAGCAGTTTGGCGGACAGGGGTAGGGGAGCTTTCTTT. This translates into CASSLADRGRGAFF. This rearrangement joins TRBV12-3 or TRBV12-4 to TRBJ1-1; 9 bases map to TRBD1. The V gene end was trimmed by 3 bases and the J gene end by 10 bases; junction bases not matched to a gene: 9. This CDR3 has 14 residues.

This clonotype has a count of ten or more. J is TRBJ1-6 and V is TRBV12-3 or TRBV12-4, with no clear D. CDR3 length: 14 amino acids. The V end was cut by 1 base, the J end by 7 bases, with 8 bases between. CDR3 loop: CASSLGETNSPLHF. CDR3 sequence (DNA): TGTGCCAGCAGTTTAGGGGAGACCAATTCACCCCTCCACTTT.

The table lists this clonotype with many counts. At one end, the junction sequence differs from germline, possibly due to a read error. V is TRBV11-2 and J is TRBJ2-7; 8 bases are shared with TRBD1. The CDR3 length is 15 residues. CDR1 and CDR2 (germline): SGHAT, FQNNGV. The CDR3 is CASSTNRGTSRERYF. In DNA form, the CDR3 reads TGTGCCAGCAGCACCAACAGGGGGACCAGCAGGGAGCGGTACTTC.

Ten or more counts support this clonotype. The genes are TRBV27 and TRBJ2-5, with unresolved D. Deletions cut 8 bases from V and 1 base from J, with 11 bases between. From germline, CDR1 is MNHEY and CDR2 SMNVEV (reference sequence). The CDR3 loop spans 13 amino acids. The CDR3 DNA is TGTGCCAGCTCGCGGTGGGTCCAAGAGACCCAGTACTTC. It translates to CASSRWVQETQYF.

V usage is TRBV11-2 and J usage is TRBJ2-7, with 10 bases aligning to TRBD2. The J segment lost 4 bases and the V segment lost 0 bases, leaving 3 bases of the junction unmatched. The germline V gene encodes CDR1 SGHAT and CDR2 FQNNGV. The CDR3 loop spans 15 amino acids. CDR3 protein: CASSLELAGRYEQYF. CDR3 coding DNA: TGTGCCAGCAGCTTAGAACTAGCGGGAAGATACGAGCAGTACTTC.

This clonotype was seen at least ten times. The chain uses TRBV7-2 and TRBJ1-6; D not resolved. V was cut by 1 base and J by 9 bases, with 16 bases left in between. Germline CDR1 SGHTA, CDR2 FQGNSA. CDR3 length: 16 amino acids. CDR3 region: CASSLGGGRLGSPLHF. Here the CDR3 DNA reads TGTGCCAGCAGCTTAGGTGGTGGCAGATTAGGTTCACCCCTCCACTTT. The whole variable domain, filled in from reference TRBV7-2 and TRBJ1-6, reads GAGVSQSPSNKVTEKGKDVELRCDPISGHTALYWYRQSLGQGLEFLIYFQGNSAPDKSGLPSDRFSAERTGGSVSTLTIQRTQQEDSAVYLCASSLGGGRLGSPLHFGNGTRLTVT.

Remarks on this clonotype: Relative to the germline gene, one junction end is altered; a read error may explain this. The V call is TRBV27, the J call TRBJ2-5, with D possibly being TRBD2 (6 bases). Per the germline V gene, CDR1 is MNHEY and CDR2 is SMNVEV (reference sequence). This CDR3 is 13 amino acids long. CDR3 nucleotides: TGTGGCAGCAGACCGGGACTTAAGGAGACCCGGTACTTC. This encodes CGSRPGLKETRYF.